The next 17 T cell receptor beta chains were all read from a single sample in a study of T cells in Graves' hyperthyroidism and ophthalmopathy. RNA transcripts yielded amplified TCR beta CDR3 regions. The TCR CDR3 was amplified in a first-round RT-PCR using the HTBI primer set. TCRdb independently ran MiXCR on the multiplex PCR reads; one entry per CDR3 protein. Of about 290,000 distinct CDR3 sequences listed, roughly 15% are singletons. Sequenced input: blood. The receptors were sampled from a woman aged 25 to 45 with Graves' hyperthyroidism that later progressed to Graves' ophthalmopathy.

This clonotype was seen at least ten times. The chain couples TRBV12-3 or TRBV12-4 to TRBJ2-7, with no clear D. The CDR3 sequence is 13 residues long. V lost 0 bases, J lost 2 bases, and 5 bases lay in between. The CDR3 sequence: CASSLAPTYEQYF. Written as DNA, the CDR3 is TGTGCCAGCAGTTTAGCGCCGACCTACGAGCAGTACTTC.

This clonotype was detected only a few times. The rearrangement joins TRBV3-1 to TRBJ1-4, with D perhaps TRBD1 (5 bases). Germline CDR1 is LGHDT and CDR2 is YNNKEL (reference sequence). The CDR3 runs 16 residues. The V end was cut by 2 bases, the J end by 3 bases, with 13 bases between. The CDR3 region has the DNA TGTGCCAGCAGCCAACGGGGCGGGGCATCTAATGAAAAACTGTTTTTT. Translated: CASSQRGGASNEKLFF.

V gene TRBV9 combines with J gene TRBJ2-3; TRBD2 matches at 14 bases. CDR1 SGDLS and CDR2 YYNGEE come from the germline V gene. V shed 2 bases and J 9 bases; nucleotides not matched to a gene: 17. The CDR3 has 19 residues. Here the CDR3 reads CASSVGGLAGAGVIGTQYF. In DNA, the CDR3 is TGTGCCAGCAGCGTGGGGGGACTAGCGGGAGCGGGTGTGATCGGCACGCAGTATTTT.

This clonotype has ten or more counts. This chain's CDR3 is CASSLLRSSGANVLTF. CDR3 nucleotides: TGTGCCAGCAGCCTCCTGAGGAGCTCTGGGGCCAACGTCCTGACTTTC. The J gene is TRBJ2-6, the V gene TRBV7-8; D call uncertain. Looked up from germline, CDR1 is SGHVS and CDR2 is FQNEAQ. V was clipped by 5 bases and J by 0 bases, with 11 bases between them. The CDR3 contains 16 residues.

The chain uses TRBV27 and TRBJ2-1; 10 bases line up with TRBD2. V lost 7 bases and J lost 8; bases outside the gene matches: 11. Germline V gene sequence: CDR1 MNHEY, CDR2 SMNVEV (reference sequence). The CDR3 extends over 15 amino acids. CDR3 amino acids: CASNDEASGRDEQFF. The CDR3 bases are TGTGCCAGCAACGATGAGGCTAGCGGGAGAGATGAGCAGTTCTTC.

The genes are TRBV6-1 and TRBJ2-1; 7 bases map to TRBD2. From germline, CDR1 is MNHNS and CDR2 SASEGT. V shed 6 bases, J shed 13 bases, and the junction held 9 bases outside the gene matches. The CDR3 runs to 12 residues. CDR3 in DNA: TGTGCCAGCAGAATACGGGAGGCCCCCCAGTTCTTC. Translation gives CASRIREAPQFF.

This clonotype has a count of ten or more. The rearrangement links TRBV30 to TRBJ2-7; D gene ambiguous. V was trimmed by 1 base and J by 3 bases, leaving 10 bases between them. Per germline, CDR1 GTSNPN and CDR2 SVGIG (reference sequence). This CDR3 is 13 amino acids long. This CDR3 is CAWSGALLYEQYF. The CDR3 DNA follows: TGTGCCTGGAGTGGCGCTTTACTCTACGAGCAGTACTTC.

This clonotype showed up many times. The chain is built from TRBV7-2 and TRBJ2-3; D might be TRBD2 (6 bases). The germline CDR1 and CDR2 sequences are SGHTA and FQGNSA. The CDR3 has 16 amino acids. V shed 1 base and J shed 2 bases, with 13 bases lying between them. CDR3 coding DNA: TGTGCCAGCAGCTTAGTTTGGGCTAGCGCCACAGATACGCAGTATTTT. Residues: CASSLVWASATDTQYF.

This clonotype showed up many times. This sequence joins TRBV30 and TRBJ2-2; possible D gene TRBD1, 5 bases. V shed 0 bases and J shed 6 bases, with 5 bases lying between them. There are 12 residues in the CDR3. Per the germline V gene, CDR1 is GTSNPN and CDR2 is SVGIG (reference sequence). The CDR3 is CAWSVGAGELFF. CDR3 sequence (DNA): TGTGCCTGGAGTGTAGGGGCCGGGGAGCTGTTTTTT.

A remark on this clonotype: A read error is possible here, since a much larger clone lies one base away. This sequence joins TRBV6-2 or TRBV6-3 and TRBJ2-4, with D unresolved. The germline CDR1 and CDR2 sequences are MNHEY and SVGEGT. The CDR3 is made up of 15 amino acids. CDR3 protein: CASNYPGQFENIQYF. CDR3 nucleotides: TGTGCCAGCAATTACCCGGGTCAGTTCGAAAACATTCAGTACTTC.

A word on this clonotype: Since a much larger clone is just one base distant, this may be a read error. This chain connects TRBV30 to TRBJ2-5; D unclear. The germline gives CDR1 GTSNPN, CDR2 SVGIG (reference sequence). The CDR3 runs 13 residues. The CDR3 sequence: CAWREKAEETRYF. CDR3 sequence (DNA): TGTGCCTGGAGGGAAAAGGCCGAGGAGACCCGGTACTTC.

Ten or more counts support this clonotype. The DNA of the CDR3 is TGCAGTGCTAGAGAGGCAGGGGCGGTCAATCAGCCCCAGCATTTT. This gives the protein CSAREAGAVNQPQHF. The chain employs TRBV20-1 and TRBJ1-5; the D gene is possibly TRBD1 (6 bases). The germline V and J ends were trimmed by 0 bases and 3 bases, with 12 bases remaining between them. This CDR3 spans 15 amino acids. CDR1 and CDR2 (germline): DFQATT, SNEGSKA (reference sequence).

There are a few counts of this clonotype. The V gene is TRBV19, the J gene TRBJ2-1, with D uncertain. V dropped 3 bases and J dropped 3 bases, with 18 bases sitting between them. The CDR3 has 17 amino acids. Germline V CDR1 and CDR2: LNHDA, SQIVND (reference sequence). CDR3 sequence reads: CASSIFSGPPLYNEQFF. CDR3 DNA: TGTGCCAGTAGTATTTTCTCCGGTCCGCCGCTCTACAATGAGCAGTTCTTC.

V usage is TRBV18 and J usage is TRBJ2-2, with D tentatively TRBD1 (6 bases). In germline, CDR1 is KGHSH, CDR2 LQKENI. The CDR3 is 17 residues long. The V end lost 3 bases, the J end lost 0 bases, and 14 bases lay between the germline ends. The chain's CDR3 is CASSPGHLLTNTGELFF. CDR3 nucleotides: TGTGCCAGCTCACCGGGACACCTTTTAACGAACACCGGGGAGCTGTTTTTT.

The V and J genes are TRBV11-2 and TRBJ2-7; D might be TRBD2 (5 bases). V was shortened by 4 bases and J by 1 base, with 11 bases between the two germline ends. Germline assignment: CDR1 SGHAT and CDR2 FQNNGV. The CDR3 loop spans 14 amino acids. As DNA, the CDR3 is TGTGCCAGCAGCTCTCGGACTCCTTCCTACGAGCAGTACTTC. It specifies CASSSRTPSYEQYF.

This clonotype was counted at least ten times. This sequence joins TRBV28 and TRBJ1-3; the D gene is possibly TRBD1 (5 bases). V lost 8 bases, J lost 7 bases, and 18 bases lay in between. CDR3 length: 14 residues. Per the germline V gene, CDR1 is MDHEN and CDR2 is SYDVKM. CDR3 DNA sequence: TGTGCCAGCGTGGGGGGGATCTTAAGTAACACCATATATTTT. It yields the protein CASVGGILSNTIYF.

Comments on this clonotype: Its ends do not fully match the called genes, so a read error is possible. The chain uses TRBV7-2 and TRBJ2-4; perhaps TRBD1 as D (6 bases). Germline V gene data show CDR1 as SGHTA and CDR2 as FQGNSA. The CDR3 contains 15 residues. CDR3 protein: CASSLDNQGMNIQYF. The CDR3 DNA is TGTGCCAGCAGTTTAGACAATCAGGGGATGAACATTCAGTACTTC.